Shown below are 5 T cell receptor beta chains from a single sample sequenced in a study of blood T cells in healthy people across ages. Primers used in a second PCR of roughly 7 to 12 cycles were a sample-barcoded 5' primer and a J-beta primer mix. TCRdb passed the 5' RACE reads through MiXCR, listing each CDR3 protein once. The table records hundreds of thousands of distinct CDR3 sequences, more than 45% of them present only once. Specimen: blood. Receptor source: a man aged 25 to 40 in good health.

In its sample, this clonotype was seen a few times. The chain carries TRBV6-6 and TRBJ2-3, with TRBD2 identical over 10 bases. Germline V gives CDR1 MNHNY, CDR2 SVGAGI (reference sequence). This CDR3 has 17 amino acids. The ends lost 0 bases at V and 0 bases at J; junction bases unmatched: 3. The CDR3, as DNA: TGTGCCAGCAGTTACTCTGGGACTAGCGAGAGCACAGATACGCAGTATTTT. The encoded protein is CASSYSGTSESTDTQYF.

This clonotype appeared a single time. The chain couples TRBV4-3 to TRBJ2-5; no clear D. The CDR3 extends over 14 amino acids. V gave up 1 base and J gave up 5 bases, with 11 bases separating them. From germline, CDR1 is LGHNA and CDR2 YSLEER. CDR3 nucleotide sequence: TGCGCCAGCAGCCAAGCCTTGGCTTTGGAGACCCAGTACTTC. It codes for CASSQALALETQYF.

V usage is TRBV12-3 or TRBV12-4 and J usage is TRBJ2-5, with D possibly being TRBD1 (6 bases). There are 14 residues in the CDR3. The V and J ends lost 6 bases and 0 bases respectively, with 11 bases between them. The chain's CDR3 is CASSSTGNQETQYF. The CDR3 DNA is TGTGCCAGCAGCTCGACAGGTAACCAAGAGACCCAGTACTTC.

The CDR3 coding sequence is TGTGCCAGCAGCGGACAGGGGGTACTGAACACTGAAGCTTTCTTT. Amino acid sequence: CASSGQGVLNTEAFF. The chain is built from TRBV6-1 and TRBJ1-1; TRBD1 aligns across 10 bases. This CDR3 contains 15 residues. CDR1 is MNHNS and CDR2 is SASEGT in the germline V gene. Trimming cost V 6 bases and J 0 bases; bases outside gene matches: 4.

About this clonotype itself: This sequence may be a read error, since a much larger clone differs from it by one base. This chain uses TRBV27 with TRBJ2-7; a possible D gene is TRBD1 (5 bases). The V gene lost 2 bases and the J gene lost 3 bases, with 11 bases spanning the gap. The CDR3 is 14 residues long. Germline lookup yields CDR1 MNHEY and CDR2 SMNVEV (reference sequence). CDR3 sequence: CASSLAGLLYEQYF. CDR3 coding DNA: TGTGCCAGCAGTTTAGCAGGGCTGCTCTACGAGCAGTACTTC.